The 26 T cell receptor beta chains below were found in one sample sequenced in a study of cytomegalovirus exposure and HLA in healthy donors. TCRdb's copy holds only in-frame clones and misses some; the assay was immunoSEQ multiplex PCR. The sample lists some 250,000 clones; around 91% were seen once. Source material: PBMCs. Receptor source: a woman between 18 and 29 years old in good health and CMV-seronegative.

The chain uses TRBV5-6 and TRBJ2-7; D perhaps matches TRBD1 (6 bases). Trimming left V 4 bases short and J 7 bases short, with 15 bases between. Germline lookup yields CDR1 SGHDT and CDR2 YYEEEE. The CDR3 covers 13 residues. In DNA form, the CDR3 reads TGTGCCAGCAGCAGGACAGTTCCGGGTGAGCAGTACGTC. Translation gives CASSRTVPGEQYV.

The V and J genes are TRBV9 and TRBJ1-2; D not certain. Trimming cost V 4 bases and J 1 base, with 11 bases left between them. Germline assignment: CDR1 SGDLS and CDR2 YYNGEE. There are 14 residues in the CDR3. The CDR3 sequence: CASSLAGNNYGYTF. CDR3 bases: TGTGCCAGCAGCCTAGCGGGGAATAACTATGGCTACACCTTC.

The V gene is TRBV2, the J gene TRBJ1-5, with 10 bases identical to TRBD1. CDR1 is SNHLY, CDR2 FYNNEI, per germline. The trim removed 6 bases at V and 2 bases at J, leaving 4 bases unmatched. The CDR3 totals 15 residues. CDR3 in amino acids: CASSRDRGGNQPQHF. CDR3 coding DNA: TGTGCCAGCAGCCGGGACAGGGGTGGCAATCAGCCCCAGCATTTT. Full variable domain (outside the CDR3, taken from reference TRBV2 and TRBJ1-5): EPEVTQTPSHQVTQMGQEVILRCVPISNHLYFYWYRQILGQKVEFLVSFYNNEISEKSEIFDDQFSVERPDGSNFTLKIRSTKLEDSAMYFCASSRDRGGNQPQHFGDGTRLSIL.

This sequence joins TRBV7-8 and TRBJ2-5, with TRBD1 as a possible D gene (5 bases). V lost 1 base to trimming and J lost 2 bases, with 14 bases between them. The length of the CDR3 is 16 residues. CDR1 and CDR2 from the germline V gene are SGHVS and FQNEAQ. In DNA form, the CDR3 reads TGTGCCAGCAGCTTAGGAGGACACAGACCTCAAGAGACCCAGTACTTC. This encodes CASSLGGHRPQETQYF.

The CDR3 protein is CASSPQNSGNTIYF. As DNA, the CDR3 is TGTGCCAGCAGCCCACAGAACTCTGGAAACACCATATATTTT. The gene calls are TRBV7-2 and TRBJ1-3; D not resolved. V was shortened by 5 bases and J by 0 bases, with 8 bases between the two germline ends. Germline V gives CDR1 SGHTA, CDR2 FQGNSA. The CDR3 is made up of 14 amino acids.

The rearrangement uses TRBV6-5 and TRBJ2-1; D not certain. V was cut by 2 bases and J by 0 bases, with 8 bases left in between. CDR3 length equals 15 residues. Germline values: CDR1 MNHEY, CDR2 SVGAGI. The CDR3 protein is CASSYGRNSYNEQFF. CDR3 DNA sequence: TGTGCCAGCAGTTACGGGCGTAACTCCTACAATGAGCAGTTCTTC.

J is TRBJ2-2 and V is TRBV5-1, with 9 bases that match TRBD1. Germline CDR1 is SGHRS and CDR2 is YFSETQ. With 4 bases clipped from V and 6 bases from J, the junction kept 10 bases outside the gene matches. This CDR3 spans 16 amino acids. This CDR3 reads CASSPGTGNGAGELFF. For the CDR3, the DNA is TGCGCCAGCAGCCCCGGGACAGGGAATGGCGCCGGGGAGCTGTTTTTT.

The chain uses TRBV11-2 and TRBJ2-1; D perhaps matches TRBD1 (7 bases). The CDR3 is 16 residues long. Germline assignment: CDR1 SGHAT and CDR2 FQNNGV. Trimming took 5 bases from V and 7 from J, leaving 21 bases between them. CDR3 residues: CASSPGGPPSPNEQFF. The CDR3 nucleotides are TGTGCCAGCAGCCCAGGGGGGCCCCCGAGTCCAAATGAGCAGTTCTTC.

V usage is TRBV4-1 and J usage is TRBJ2-1; 9 positions match TRBD2. Germline V gene data show CDR1 as MGHRA and CDR2 as YSYEKL. V was clipped by 3 bases and J by 5 bases; unmatched bases: 5. The CDR3 has 15 amino acids. CDR3 coding DNA: TGCGCCAGCAGCCACGGCGGGGGGGCAGACAATGAGCAGTTCTTC. Translating it yields CASSHGGGADNEQFF.

The chain carries TRBV7-2 and TRBJ1-1; D remains ambiguous. The V end lost 6 bases, the J end lost 5 bases, and 16 bases lay between the germline ends. CDR1 SGHTA and CDR2 FQGNSA come from the germline V gene. This CDR3 region has 14 residues. Here the CDR3 reads CASRSTKSYTEAFF. CDR3 coding DNA: TGTGCCAGCAGGTCAACAAAGTCGTATACTGAAGCTTTCTTT. Based on the CDR3 plus reference TRBV7-2 and TRBJ1-1, the full variable domain is GAGVSQSPSNKVTEKGKDVELRCDPISGHTALYWYRQSLGQGLEFLIYFQGNSAPDKSGLPSDRFSAERTGGSVSTLTIQRTQQEDSAVYLCASRSTKSYTEAFFGQGTRLTVV.

This clone was counted between two and nine times. The rearrangement uses TRBV6-5 and TRBJ2-7, with 7 positions matching TRBD1. Germline CDR1 is MNHEY and CDR2 is SVGAGI. Trimming cost V 2 bases and J 3 bases; bases outside gene matches: 4. This CDR3 is 14 amino acids long. DNA for the CDR3: TGTGCCAGCAGTTACGTCGCAGGGGGCTACGAGCAGTACTTC. Translation gives CASSYVAGGYEQYF.

V gene TRBV25-1 combines with J gene TRBJ1-3, with a tentative D call TRBD1 (6 bases). Trimming removed 4 bases from V and 7 bases from J, with 26 bases in between. This CDR3 comprises 18 residues. Germline V lookup: CDR1 MGHDK, CDR2 SYGVNS. The CDR3 nucleotides read TGTGCCAGCAGTGTGTCGTTTAGGGGGGGAGGGTTTGCTAACACCATATATTTT. It codes for CASSVSFRGGGFANTIYF.

The chain combines TRBV5-6 with TRBJ2-5; maybe TRBD1 (6 bases). V was cut by 5 bases and J by 4 bases, with 18 bases left in between. Germline CDR1 and CDR2: SGHDT and YYEEEE. This CDR3 comprises 15 residues. CDR3: CASRREQGAGETQYF. The DNA for the CDR3 is TGTGCCAGCAGGCGCGAACAGGGAGCAGGAGAGACCCAGTACTTC.

This chain links TRBV27 with TRBJ2-5; D is ambiguous. From germline, CDR1 is MNHEY and CDR2 SMNVEV (reference sequence). The CDR3 loop spans 13 amino acids. Trimming shortened V by 6 bases and J by 1 base, and 9 bases separated the two germline ends. The CDR3 DNA reads as TGTGCCAGCAGCTTAGGCCTCCAAGAGACCCAGTACTTC. This encodes CASSLGLQETQYF.

The chain recombines TRBV7-2 with TRBJ1-1; D call uncertain. CDR3 length equals 12 residues. V was shortened by 5 bases and J by 3 bases, with 7 bases between the two germline ends. CDR1 is SGHTA and CDR2 is FQGNSA in the germline V gene. CDR3 loop: CASSNGYTEAFF. CDR3 coding DNA: TGTGCCAGCAGCAACGGGTACACTGAAGCTTTCTTT.

This sequence joins TRBV10-3 and TRBJ2-1; 8 positions agree with TRBD1. J was trimmed by 8 bases and V by 7 bases; bases with no gene match: 7. The germline V gene encodes CDR1 ENHRY and CDR2 SYGVKD. This CDR3 has 13 residues. CDR3 coding DNA: TGTGCCATCACAGGACAGGGCCTGCATGAGCAGTTCTTC. Its translation: CAITGQGLHEQFF.

Written as DNA, the CDR3 is TGTGCCAGCAGCCCGCGGACAGGGGGCGACTACGAGCAGTACTTC. This encodes CASSPRTGGDYEQYF. This chain links TRBV7-9 with TRBJ2-7, with 11 bases lining up with TRBD1. This CDR3 contains 15 residues. Germline CDR1 is SEHNR and CDR2 is FQNEAQ (reference sequence). Trimming cost V 5 bases and J 3 bases; bases outside gene matches: 6.

This rearrangement joins TRBV25-1 to TRBJ1-5; D is possibly TRBD1 (6 bases). The CDR3 contains 16 residues. CDR1 is MGHDK and CDR2 is SYGVNS in the germline V gene. The V gene lost 1 base and the J gene lost 4 bases, with 14 bases spanning the gap. Written as DNA, the CDR3 is TGTGCCAGCAGTGAATCTCCAGGGGATGGGAATCAGCCCCAGCATTTT. It translates to CASSESPGDGNQPQHF. Filled out from reference TRBV25-1 and TRBJ1-5, the complete variable domain reads EADIYQTPRYLVIGTGKKITLECSQTMGHDKMYWYQQDPGMELHLIHYSYGVNSTEKGDLSSESTVSRIRTEHFPLTLESARPSHTSQYLCASSESPGDGNQPQHFGDGTRLSIL.

The chain has TRBV27 and TRBJ2-7, with 9 nucleotides matching TRBD2. The CDR3 covers 16 residues. V was clipped by 2 bases and J by 1 base; unmatched bases: 6. Germline CDR1 reads MNHEY; CDR2 reads SMNVEV (reference sequence). CDR3 residues: CASSLAGGIGSYEQYF. In nucleotides, the CDR3 is TGTGCCAGCAGTTTAGCGGGAGGGATAGGATCCTACGAGCAGTACTTC.

V and J are TRBV11-2 and TRBJ2-7; 12 bases align to TRBD2. The CDR3 contains 16 residues. CDR1 is SGHAT, CDR2 FQNNGV, per germline. J gave up 0 bases and V 3 bases, and 3 bases lay outside the gene matches. The CDR3 sequence: CASSFTSGGSSYEQYF. The CDR3 DNA sequence: TGTGCCAGCAGCTTCACTAGCGGGGGGAGCTCCTACGAGCAGTACTTC. The entire variable domain, with the rest obtained from reference TRBV11-2 and TRBJ2-7, is as follows: EAGVAQSPRYKIIEKRQSVAFWCNPISGHATLYWYQQILGQGPKLLIQFQNNGVVDDSQLPKDRFSAERLKGVDSTLKIQPAKLEDSAVYLCASSFTSGGSSYEQYFGPGTRLTVT.

The V call is TRBV7-2, the J call TRBJ1-5, with D possibly matching TRBD1 (5 bases). CDR3 size: 14 residues. The germline CDR1 and CDR2 sequences are SGHTA and FQGNSA. V lost 5 bases to trimming and J lost 1 base, with 9 bases between them. The CDR3 sequence: CASSTPGSNQPQHF. The CDR3 region has the DNA TGTGCCAGCAGCACACCAGGGAGCAATCAGCCCCAGCATTTT.

This sequence joins TRBV4-1 and TRBJ2-1, with TRBD2 matching 10 bases. Germline trimming cut 1 base from V and 1 base from J; bases unmatched to any gene: 7. The germline gives CDR1 MGHRA, CDR2 YSYEKL. The CDR3 has 18 amino acids. CDR3 sequence (DNA): TGCGCCAGCAGCCAAGGGTCCCAGCGGGGGGGATCCTACAATGAGCAGTTCTTC. Translating gives CASSQGSQRGGSYNEQFF.

The rearrangement links TRBV4-1 to TRBJ1-2; D perhaps matches TRBD1 (6 bases). In germline, CDR1 is MGHRA, CDR2 YSYEKL. With 1 base removed from V and 7 bases from J, the gap between germline ends came to 16 bases. CDR3 length: 15 residues. The DNA of the CDR3 is TGCGCCAGCAGCCAAGGACAAGGGGGAACGGGTGGCTACACCTTC. Encoded protein: CASSQGQGGTGGYTF.

CDR3 sequence (DNA): TGTGCCAGCAACGATAAACGAACCTCAGGGCCCTACGAGCAGTACTTC. Protein: CASNDKRTSGPYEQYF. V and J are TRBV9 and TRBJ2-7; D possibly corresponds to TRBD1 (5 bases). The CDR3 spans 16 residues. Germline CDR1 is SGDLS and CDR2 is YYNGEE. Between the trimmed V and J ends, which lost 6 bases and 2 bases, there was a span of 21 bases. The full variable domain, rest sourced from reference TRBV9 and TRBJ2-7, is DSGVTQTPKHLITATGQRVTLRCSPRSGDLSVYWYQQSLDQGLQFLIQYYNGEERAKGNILERFSAQQFPDLHSELNLSSLELGDSALYFCASNDKRTSGPYEQYFGPGTRLTVT.

This chain connects TRBV27 to TRBJ1-2, with TRBD1 as a possible D gene (5 bases). Germline V gene lookup returns CDR1 MNHEY and CDR2 SMNVEV (reference sequence). Trimming took 2 bases from V and 5 from J, leaving 12 bases between them. This CDR3 is built from 14 residues. CDR3 nucleotides: TGTGCCAGCAGTTTAGGGGGACTTTTTTATGGCTACACCTTC. Amino acids: CASSLGGLFYGYTF.

The chain joins TRBV10-3 to TRBJ2-5, with D perhaps matching TRBD1 (6 bases). This CDR3 has 14 amino acids. Trimming removed 2 bases from V and 2 bases from J, with 9 bases in between. Germline-derived CDR1 and CDR2 are ENHRY and SYGVKD. The CDR3 DNA reads as TGTGCCATCAGTGAGGGGACAACTCAAGAGACCCAGTACTTC. Translation: CAISEGTTQETQYF.